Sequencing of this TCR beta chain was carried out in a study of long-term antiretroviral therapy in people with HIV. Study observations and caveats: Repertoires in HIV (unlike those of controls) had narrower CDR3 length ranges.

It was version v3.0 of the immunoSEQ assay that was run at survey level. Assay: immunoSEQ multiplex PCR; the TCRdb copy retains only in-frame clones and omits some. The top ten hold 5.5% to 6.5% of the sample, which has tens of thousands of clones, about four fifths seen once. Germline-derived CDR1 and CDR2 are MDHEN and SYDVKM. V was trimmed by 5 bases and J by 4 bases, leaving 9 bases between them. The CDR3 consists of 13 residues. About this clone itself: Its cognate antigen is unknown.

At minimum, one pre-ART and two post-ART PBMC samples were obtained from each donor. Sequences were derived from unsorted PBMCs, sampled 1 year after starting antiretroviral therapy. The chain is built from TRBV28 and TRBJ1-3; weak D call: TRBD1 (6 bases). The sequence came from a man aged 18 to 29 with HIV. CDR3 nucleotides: TGTGCCAGCAGTGCAGGACAGGGAAACACCATATATTTT. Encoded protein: CASSAGQGNTIYF.